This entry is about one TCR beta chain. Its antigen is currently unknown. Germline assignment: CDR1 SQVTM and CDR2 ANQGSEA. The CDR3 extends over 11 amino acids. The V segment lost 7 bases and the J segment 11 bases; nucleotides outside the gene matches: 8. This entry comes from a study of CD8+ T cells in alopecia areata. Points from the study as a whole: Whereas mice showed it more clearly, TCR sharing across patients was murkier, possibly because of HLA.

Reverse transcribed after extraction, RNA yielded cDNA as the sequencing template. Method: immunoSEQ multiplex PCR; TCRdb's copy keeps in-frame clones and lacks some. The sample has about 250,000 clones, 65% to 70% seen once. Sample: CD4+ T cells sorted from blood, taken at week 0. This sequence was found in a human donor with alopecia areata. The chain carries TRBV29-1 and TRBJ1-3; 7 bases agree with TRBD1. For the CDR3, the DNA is TGCAGCGGACGGACAGGCTCGGCCATATATTTT. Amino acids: CSGRTGSAIYF.